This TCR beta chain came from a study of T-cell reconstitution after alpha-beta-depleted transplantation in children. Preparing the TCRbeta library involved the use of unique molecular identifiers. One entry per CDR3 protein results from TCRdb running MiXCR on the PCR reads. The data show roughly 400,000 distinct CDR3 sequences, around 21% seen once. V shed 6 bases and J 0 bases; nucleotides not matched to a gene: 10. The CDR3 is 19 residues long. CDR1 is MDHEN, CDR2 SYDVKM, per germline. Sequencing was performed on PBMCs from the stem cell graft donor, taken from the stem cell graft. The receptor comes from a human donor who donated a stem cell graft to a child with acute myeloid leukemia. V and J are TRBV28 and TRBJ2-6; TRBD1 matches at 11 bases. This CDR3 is CASSPAGTGGLSGANVLTF. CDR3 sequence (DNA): TGTGCCAGCAGCCCGGCCGGGACAGGGGGACTCTCTGGGGCCAACGTCCTGACTTTC.